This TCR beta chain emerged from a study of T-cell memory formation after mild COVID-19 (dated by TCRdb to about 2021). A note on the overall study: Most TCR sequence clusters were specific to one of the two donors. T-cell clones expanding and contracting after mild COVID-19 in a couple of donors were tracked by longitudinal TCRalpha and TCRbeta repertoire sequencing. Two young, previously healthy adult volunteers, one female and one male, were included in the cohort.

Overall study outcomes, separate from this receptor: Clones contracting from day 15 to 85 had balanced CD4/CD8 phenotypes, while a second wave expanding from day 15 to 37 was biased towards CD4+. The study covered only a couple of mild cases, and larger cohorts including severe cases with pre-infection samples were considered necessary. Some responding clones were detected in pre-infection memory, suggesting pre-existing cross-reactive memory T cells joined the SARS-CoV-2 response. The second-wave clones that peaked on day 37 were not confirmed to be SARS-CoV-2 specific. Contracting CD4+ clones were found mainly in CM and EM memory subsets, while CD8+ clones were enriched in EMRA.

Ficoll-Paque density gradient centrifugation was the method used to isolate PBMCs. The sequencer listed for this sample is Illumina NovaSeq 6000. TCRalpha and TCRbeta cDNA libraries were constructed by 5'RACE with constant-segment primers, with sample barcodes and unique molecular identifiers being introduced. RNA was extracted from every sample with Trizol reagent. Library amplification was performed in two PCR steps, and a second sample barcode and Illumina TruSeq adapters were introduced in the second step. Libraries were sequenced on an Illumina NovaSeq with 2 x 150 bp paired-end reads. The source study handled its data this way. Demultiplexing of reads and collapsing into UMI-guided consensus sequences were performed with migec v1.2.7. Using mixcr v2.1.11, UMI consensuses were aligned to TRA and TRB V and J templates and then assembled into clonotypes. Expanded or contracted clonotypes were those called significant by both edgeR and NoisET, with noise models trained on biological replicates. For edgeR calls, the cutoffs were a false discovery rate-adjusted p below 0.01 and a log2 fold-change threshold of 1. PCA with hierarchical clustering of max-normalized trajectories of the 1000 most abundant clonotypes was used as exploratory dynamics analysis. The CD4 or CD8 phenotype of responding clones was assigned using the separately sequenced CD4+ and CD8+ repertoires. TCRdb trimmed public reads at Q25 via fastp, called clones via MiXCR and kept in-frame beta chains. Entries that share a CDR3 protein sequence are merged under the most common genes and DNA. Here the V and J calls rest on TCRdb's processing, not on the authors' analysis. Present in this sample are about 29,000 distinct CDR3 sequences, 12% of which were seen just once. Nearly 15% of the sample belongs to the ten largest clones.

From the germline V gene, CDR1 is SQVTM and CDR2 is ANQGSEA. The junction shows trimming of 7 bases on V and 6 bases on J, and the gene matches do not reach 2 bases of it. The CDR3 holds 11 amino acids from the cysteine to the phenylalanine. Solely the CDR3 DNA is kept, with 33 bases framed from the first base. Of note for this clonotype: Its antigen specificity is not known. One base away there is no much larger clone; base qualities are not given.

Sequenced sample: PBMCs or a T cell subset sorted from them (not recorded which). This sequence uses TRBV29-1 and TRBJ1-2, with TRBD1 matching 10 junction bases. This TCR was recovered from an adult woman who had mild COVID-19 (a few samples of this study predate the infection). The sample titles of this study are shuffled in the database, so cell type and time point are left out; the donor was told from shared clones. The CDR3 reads CSAGQGDGYTF. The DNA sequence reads TGCAGCGCCGGACAGGGGGATGGCTACACCTTC.